This TCR beta chain was obtained from a study of cytomegalovirus exposure and HLA in healthy donors. Findings of the study overall: Donors belonging to an Asian-associated ancestry cluster reportedly showed fewer N-insertions in productive TCRs than the roughly 680-donor mean, according to what a later analysis found.

60 Vbeta and 13 Jbeta primers were used in PCR. Repertoires were generated with immunoSEQ multiplex PCR, while TCRdb's copy carries only in-frame clones and drops some. The sample records about 200,000 clones, roughly 80% being singletons. At sampling all donors were nominally healthy, likely with unrecorded immune exposures. The CDR3 spans 12 residues. The ends were cut back, 6 bases at V and 4 bases at J, with 9 bases in the middle. Germline values: CDR1 MDHEN, CDR2 SYDVKM. As to this clone: Its antigen is undetermined.

This clonotype originated in a girl aged 5 to 17 in good health and CMV-seronegative. The specimen was PBMCs. The V and J genes are TRBV28 and TRBJ1-2; unclear D gene. The CDR3 coding sequence is TGTGCCAGCAGAGGAGCTCGCTATGGCTACACCTTC. Residues: CASRGARYGYTF.